The clone carrying this T cell receptor beta chain was seen a single time. This sample stems from a study of radiotherapy plus CTLA-4 blockade in lung cancer. Generated by immunoSEQ multiplex PCR, the TCRdb table keeps only in-frame clones and is missing some. In the table there are about 81,000 clones, less than 80% of which are singletons. The origin of this receptor is a human donor with non-small cell lung cancer that progressed on radiotherapy plus ipilimumab. Here the sequenced sample was peripheral blood, taken from a patient treated with radiotherapy plus ipilimumab.

The CDR3 region is CASSSYNEQFF. Written as DNA, the CDR3 is TGTGCCAGTAGCTCCTACAATGAGCAGTTCTTC. This chain uses TRBV19 with TRBJ2-1; D is unresolved. Per the germline V gene, CDR1 is LNHDA and CDR2 is SQIVND (reference sequence). Trimming took 6 bases from V and 0 from J, leaving 0 bases between them. CDR3 size: 11 residues.